A selection of T cell receptor beta chains follows, all from one sample in a study of cytomegalovirus exposure and HLA in healthy donors. The repertoire was sequenced with immunoSEQ multiplex PCR; TCRdb's copy has only in-frame clones and lacks some. The data show some 120,000 clones, around 84% seen once. The specimen sequenced was PBMCs. Every receptor here comes from a woman under 30 in good health and CMV-seropositive. Both conserved end residues are part of each CDR3. The D gene is left open where the match is weak. Not all rows give a size; the values are once, few, many and, for expanded clones, a class.

j_gene: TRBJ2-1
v_gene: TRBV4-2
d_gene: TRBD2
abundance: once
CDR3aa: CASSQGTSGGYEQFF
CDR3nt: TGTGCCAGCAGCCAAGGGACTAGCGGGGGCTATGAGCAGTTCTTC

j_gene: TRBJ1-6
v_gene: TRBV9
d_gene: .
abundance: .
CDR3aa: CASSVEGSGVTGGSSYNSPLHF
CDR3nt: TGTGCCAGCAGCGTAGAGGGGAGTGGCGTAACGGGGGGAAGCTCCTATAATTCACCCCTCCACTTT

j_gene: TRBJ1-3
v_gene: TRBV6-5
d_gene: .
abundance: few
CDR3aa: CASTSKGSSGNTIYF
CDR3nt: TGTGCCAGCACCTCAAAAGGGAGCTCTGGAAACACCATATATTTT

j_gene: TRBJ1-6
v_gene: TRBV6-5
d_gene: .
abundance: .
CDR3aa: CASSYSPHSPLHF
CDR3nt: TGTGCCAGCAGTTACTCCCCTCATTCACCCCTCCACTTT

j_gene: TRBJ1-4
v_gene: TRBV25-1
d_gene: .
abundance: .
CDR3aa: CASSPSGGKLFF
CDR3nt: TGTGCCAGCTCCCCCAGCGGGGGAAAACTGTTTTTT

j_gene: TRBJ1-5
v_gene: TRBV7-9
d_gene: .
abundance: .
CDR3aa: CASSHEGENQPQHF
CDR3nt: TGTGCCAGCAGCCACGAGGGGGAAAATCAGCCCCAGCATTTT

j_gene: TRBJ2-7
v_gene: TRBV27
d_gene: .
abundance: .
CDR3aa: CASSLSGSSYEQYF
CDR3nt: TGTGCCAGCAGTTTAAGTGGGAGCTCCTACGAGCAGTACTTC

j_gene: TRBJ1-3
v_gene: TRBV2
d_gene: .
abundance: .
CDR3aa: CASTGDRFSGNTIYF
CDR3nt: TGTGCCAGCACCGGAGACCGGTTCTCTGGAAACACCATATATTTT

j_gene: TRBJ2-2
v_gene: TRBV5-1
d_gene: TRBD1
abundance: .
CDR3aa: CASTSRQGGTGELFF
CDR3nt: TGCGCCAGCACTTCCCGACAGGGGGGTACCGGGGAGCTGTTTTTT

j_gene: TRBJ2-7
v_gene: TRBV27
d_gene: .
abundance: .
CDR3aa: CASSLLRDMGYEQYF
CDR3nt: TGTGCCAGCAGTTTATTGAGGGACATGGGCTACGAGCAGTACTTC

j_gene: TRBJ2-3
v_gene: TRBV4-2
d_gene: .
abundance: .
CDR3aa: CASSQGREADTQYF
CDR3nt: TGTGCCAGCAGCCAAGGGCGAGAGGCAGATACGCAGTATTTT

j_gene: TRBJ2-7
v_gene: TRBV7-6
d_gene: TRBD1
abundance: .
CDR3aa: CASSPTRGQGIEQYF
CDR3nt: TGTGCCAGCAGCCCGACTCGTGGACAGGGTATCGAGCAGTACTTC

j_gene: TRBJ2-2
v_gene: TRBV9
d_gene: TRBD2
abundance: .
CDR3aa: CASSSSGGGTGELFF
CDR3nt: TGTGCCAGCAGTTCTAGCGGGGGCGGCACCGGGGAGCTGTTTTTT

j_gene: TRBJ1-2
v_gene: TRBV28
d_gene: TRBD1
abundance: .
CDR3aa: CASIVDPGQGAKGYTF
CDR3nt: TGTGCCAGCATCGTGGATCCGGGACAGGGGGCTAAGGGCTACACCTTC

j_gene: TRBJ2-7
v_gene: TRBV11-2
d_gene: TRBD1
abundance: .
CDR3aa: CASSSGTGSQSSYEQYF
CDR3nt: TGTGCCAGCAGCTCTGGGACAGGGTCGCAGAGCTCCTACGAGCAGTACTTC

j_gene: TRBJ2-3
v_gene: TRBV5-1
d_gene: TRBD1
abundance: .
CDR3aa: CASIQTGVTDTQYF
CDR3nt: TGCGCCAGCATCCAGACAGGGGTCACAGATACGCAGTATTTT

j_gene: TRBJ2-5
v_gene: TRBV2
d_gene: .
abundance: once
CDR3aa: CASSRRDLQETQYF
CDR3nt: TGTGCCAGCAGTCGTAGGGACTTGCAAGAGACCCAGTACTTC

j_gene: TRBJ2-1
v_gene: TRBV10-2
d_gene: .
abundance: .
CDR3aa: CASTQEVGNEQFF
CDR3nt: TGCGCCAGCACCCAGGAGGTCGGCAATGAGCAGTTCTTC

j_gene: TRBJ2-5
v_gene: TRBV5-1
d_gene: TRBD2
abundance: .
CDR3aa: CASFSSGEGTQYF
CDR3nt: TGCGCCAGCTTCTCTAGCGGGGAGGGGACCCAGTACTTC

j_gene: TRBJ2-1
v_gene: TRBV2
d_gene: .
abundance: .
CDR3aa: CASSGGNEQFF
CDR3nt: TGTGCCAGCAGTGGAGGCAATGAGCAGTTCTTC

j_gene: TRBJ1-4
v_gene: TRBV28
d_gene: .
abundance: once
CDR3aa: CASSLVRAEKLFF
CDR3nt: TGTGCCAGCAGTTTGGTGAGGGCTGAAAAACTGTTTTTT

j_gene: TRBJ1-4
v_gene: TRBV11-2
d_gene: .
abundance: .
CDR3aa: CASSLTVEKLFF
CDR3nt: TGTGCCAGCAGCTTGACAGTTGAAAAACTGTTTTTT

j_gene: TRBJ2-2
v_gene: TRBV10-1
d_gene: .
abundance: .
CDR3aa: CASSVGPGELFF
CDR3nt: TGCGCCAGCAGTGTTGGGCCCGGGGAGCTGTTTTTT

j_gene: TRBJ1-2
v_gene: TRBV19
d_gene: TRBD1
abundance: .
CDR3aa: CASSILTGGFGYGYTF
CDR3nt: TGTGCCAGTAGTATACTAACAGGGGGCTTTGGATATGGCTACACCTTC